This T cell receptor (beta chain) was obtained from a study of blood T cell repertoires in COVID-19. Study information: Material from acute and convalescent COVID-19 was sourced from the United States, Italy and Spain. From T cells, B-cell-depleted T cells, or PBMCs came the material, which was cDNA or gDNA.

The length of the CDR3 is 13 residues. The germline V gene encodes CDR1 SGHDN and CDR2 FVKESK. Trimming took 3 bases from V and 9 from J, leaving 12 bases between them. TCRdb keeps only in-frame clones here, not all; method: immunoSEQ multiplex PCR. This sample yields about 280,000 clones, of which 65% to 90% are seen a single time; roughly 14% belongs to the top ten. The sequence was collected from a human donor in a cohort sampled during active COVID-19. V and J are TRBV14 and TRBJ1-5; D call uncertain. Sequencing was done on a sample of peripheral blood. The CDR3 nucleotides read TGTGCCAGCAGCCAGGCGGCGAGGGCGCCCCAGCATTTT. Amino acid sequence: CASSQAARAPQHF.